This section outlines one T cell receptor (beta chain) sequence together with its context. Germline CDR1 SNHLY, CDR2 FYNNEI. This CDR3 spans 17 amino acids. V shed 2 bases and J 1 base; nucleotides not matched to a gene: 9. This entry belongs to a study of technical replicates of blood from a few donors. Libraries were prepared by immunoSEQ multiplex PCR; TCRdb keeps only in-frame clonotypes and omits some of them. The table has 55,000 to 75,000 clones, 92% seen once. Material for sequencing was T cells isolated from PBMCs. The chain joins TRBV2 to TRBJ2-3; 7 positions agree with TRBD2. The TCR originated in a human donor in good health. CDR3 sequence: CASSETLASGRTDTQYF. CDR3 coding DNA: TGTGCCAGCAGTGAAACGTTGGCTAGCGGACGCACAGATACGCAGTATTTT.